The rows below give T cell receptor beta chains drawn from one sample of a study of CD8+CD57+ T cells in acquired aplastic anemia. MiXCR, run by TCRdb on the reads, gives a single entry per CDR3 protein. This table has some 240,000 distinct CDR3 sequences, roughly 33% appearing once. Sequencing was done on a sample of sorted CD4+, CD8+, or CD8+CD57+ T cells (not recorded which) from PBMCs. These receptors all stem from a human donor in good health, serving as a control. Both conserved end residues are part of each CDR3.

j_gene | v_gene | CDR3aa
TRBJ1-2 | TRBV4-1 | CASSQDPWQGAGGYTF
TRBJ2-4 | TRBV12-3/TRBV12-4 | CASSPTGPGNIQYF
TRBJ1-1 | TRBV6-1 | CASSDGVERGQAFF
TRBJ2-1 | TRBV30 | CAWSTQCNEQFF
TRBJ1-5 | TRBV2 | CASSRGTGEGQPQHF
TRBJ1-6 | TRBV20-1 | CSARGGGGAKNSPLHF
TRBJ2-1 | TRBV25-1 | CASSIGLGQGYEQFF
TRBJ1-1 | TRBV6-1 | CASSEVLDRRAEAFF
TRBJ2-1 | TRBV11-2 | CASSLGTARNNEQFF
TRBJ1-2 | TRBV19 | CASSIAVGRDYGYTF
TRBJ2-7 | TRBV11-2 | CASSGGLISYEQYF
TRBJ1-2 | TRBV10-2 | CASSWGDSDGYTF
TRBJ1-4 | TRBV19 | CATLSGGDGNEKLFF
TRBJ2-1 | TRBV5-1 | CASRQSSYNEQFF
TRBJ1-2 | TRBV7-8 | CASSLNGNYGYTF
TRBJ1-2 | TRBV4-1 | CASSLDRERYGYTF
TRBJ2-1 | TRBV2 | CASSDGGIHEQFF
TRBJ1-3 | TRBV4-1 | CASSQLRGGRGSSGNTIYF
TRBJ1-2 | TRBV11-3 | CASSLGPQASYGYTF
TRBJ2-5 | TRBV29-1 | CSVETSGGETQYF
TRBJ1-1 | TRBV6-5 | CASGGQGNTEAFF
TRBJ2-2 | TRBV2 | CASSQTLDSTGRGDTGELFF